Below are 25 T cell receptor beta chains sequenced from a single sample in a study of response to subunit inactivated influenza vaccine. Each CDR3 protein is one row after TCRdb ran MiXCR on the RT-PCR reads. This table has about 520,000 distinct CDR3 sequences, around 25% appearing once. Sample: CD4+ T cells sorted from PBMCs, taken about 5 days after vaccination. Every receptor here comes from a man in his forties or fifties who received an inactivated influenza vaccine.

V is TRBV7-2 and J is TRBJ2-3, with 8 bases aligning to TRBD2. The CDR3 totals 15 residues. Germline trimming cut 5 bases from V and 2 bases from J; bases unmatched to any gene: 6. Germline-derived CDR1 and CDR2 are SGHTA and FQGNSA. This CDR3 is CASSARGGHTDTQYF. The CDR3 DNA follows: TGTGCCAGCAGCGCCCGGGGGGGCCACACAGATACGCAGTATTTT.

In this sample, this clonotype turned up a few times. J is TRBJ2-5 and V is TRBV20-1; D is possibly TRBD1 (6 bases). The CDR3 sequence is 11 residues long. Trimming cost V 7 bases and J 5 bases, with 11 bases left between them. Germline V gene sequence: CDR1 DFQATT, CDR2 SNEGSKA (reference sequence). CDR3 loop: CSEKRGETQYF. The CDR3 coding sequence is TGCAGTGAAAAGAGGGGGGAGACCCAGTACTTC.

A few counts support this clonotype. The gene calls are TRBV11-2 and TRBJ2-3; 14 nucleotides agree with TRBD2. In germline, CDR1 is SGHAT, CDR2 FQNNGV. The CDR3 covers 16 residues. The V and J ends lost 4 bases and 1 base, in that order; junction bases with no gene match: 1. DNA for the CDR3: TGTGCCAGCAGCTGGGGACTAGCGGGGGGCACAGATACGCAGTATTTT. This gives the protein CASSWGLAGGTDTQYF.

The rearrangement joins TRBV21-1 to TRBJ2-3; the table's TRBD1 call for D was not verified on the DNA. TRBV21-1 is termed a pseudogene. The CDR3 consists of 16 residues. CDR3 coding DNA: TGTGCCAGCAGCAACCGGACAGGGGGGAGCACAGATACGCAGTATTTT. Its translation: CASSNRTGGSTDTQYF.

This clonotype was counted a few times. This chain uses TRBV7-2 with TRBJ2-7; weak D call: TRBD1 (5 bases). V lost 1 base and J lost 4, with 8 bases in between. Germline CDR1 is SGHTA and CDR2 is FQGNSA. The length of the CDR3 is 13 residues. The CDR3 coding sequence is TGTGCCAGCAGCTTAGACGACAGTTACGAGCAGTACTTC. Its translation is CASSLDDSYEQYF.

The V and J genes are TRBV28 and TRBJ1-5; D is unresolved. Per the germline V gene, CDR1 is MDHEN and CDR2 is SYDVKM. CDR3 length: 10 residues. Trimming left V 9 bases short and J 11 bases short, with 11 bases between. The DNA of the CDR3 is TGTGCCAGTTCCGAAAGGACCCAGCATTTT. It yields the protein CASSERTQHF.

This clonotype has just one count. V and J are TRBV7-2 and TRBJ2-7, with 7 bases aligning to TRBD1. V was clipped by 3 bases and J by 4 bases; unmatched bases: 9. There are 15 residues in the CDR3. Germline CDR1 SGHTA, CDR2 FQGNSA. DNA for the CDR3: TGTGCCAGCAGCTTGAAAGCCGGGACAGTTTACGAGCAGTACTTC. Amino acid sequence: CASSLKAGTVYEQYF.

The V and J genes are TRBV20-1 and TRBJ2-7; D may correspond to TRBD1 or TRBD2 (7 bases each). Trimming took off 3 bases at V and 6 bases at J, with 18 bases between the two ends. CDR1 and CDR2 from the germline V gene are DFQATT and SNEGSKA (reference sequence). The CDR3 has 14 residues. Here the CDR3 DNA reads TGCAGTGCTAGCGGGGGGCAGGGGGAGGTCGAGCAGTACTTC. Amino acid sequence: CSASGGQGEVEQYF.

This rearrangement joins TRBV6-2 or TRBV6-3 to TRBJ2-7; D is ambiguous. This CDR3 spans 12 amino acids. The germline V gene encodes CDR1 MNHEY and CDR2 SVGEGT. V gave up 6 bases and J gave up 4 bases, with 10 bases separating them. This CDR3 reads CASSFRSYEQYF. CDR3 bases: TGTGCCAGCAGCTTCCGATCGTACGAGCAGTACTTC.

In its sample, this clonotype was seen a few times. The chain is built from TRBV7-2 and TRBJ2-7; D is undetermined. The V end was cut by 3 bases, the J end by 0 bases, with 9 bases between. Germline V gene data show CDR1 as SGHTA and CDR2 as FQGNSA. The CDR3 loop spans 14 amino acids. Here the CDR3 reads CASSFYDISYEQYF. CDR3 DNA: TGTGCCAGCAGCTTTTACGATATCTCCTACGAGCAGTACTTC.

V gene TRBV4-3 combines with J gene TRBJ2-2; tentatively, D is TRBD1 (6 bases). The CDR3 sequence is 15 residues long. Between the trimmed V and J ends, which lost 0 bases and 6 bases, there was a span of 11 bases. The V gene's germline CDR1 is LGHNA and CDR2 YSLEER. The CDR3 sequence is CASSQDRGIAGELFF. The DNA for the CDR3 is TGCGCCAGCAGCCAAGACAGGGGAATAGCCGGGGAGCTGTTTTTT.

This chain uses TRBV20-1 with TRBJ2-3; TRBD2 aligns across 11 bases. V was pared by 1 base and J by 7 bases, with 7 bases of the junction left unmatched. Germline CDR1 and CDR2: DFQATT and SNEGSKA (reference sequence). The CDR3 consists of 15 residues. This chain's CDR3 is CSARVGSGGANTQYF. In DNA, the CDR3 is TGCAGTGCTAGAGTCGGTAGCGGGGGGGCCAATACGCAGTATTTT.

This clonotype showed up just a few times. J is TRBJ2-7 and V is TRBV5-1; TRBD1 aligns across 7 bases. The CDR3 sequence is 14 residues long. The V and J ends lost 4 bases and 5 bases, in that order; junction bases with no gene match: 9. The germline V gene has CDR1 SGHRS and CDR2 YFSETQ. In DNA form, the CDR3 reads TGCGCCAGCAGCCCCGGGACAGCAAGGCACGAGCAGTACTTC. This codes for CASSPGTARHEQYF.

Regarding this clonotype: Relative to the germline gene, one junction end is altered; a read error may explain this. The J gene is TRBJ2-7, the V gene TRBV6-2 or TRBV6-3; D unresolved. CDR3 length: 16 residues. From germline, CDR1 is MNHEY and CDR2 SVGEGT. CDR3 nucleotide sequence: TGTGCCAGCAGCCAGTCCCGGACGAAAGCCTCCTGCGAGCAGTACTTC. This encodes CASSQSRTKASCEQYF.

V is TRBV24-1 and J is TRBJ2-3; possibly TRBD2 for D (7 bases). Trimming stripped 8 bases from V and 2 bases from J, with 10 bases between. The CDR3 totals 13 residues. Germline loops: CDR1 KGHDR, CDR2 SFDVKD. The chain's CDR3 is CATTGGPTDTQYF. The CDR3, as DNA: TGTGCCACCACCGGGGGGCCCACAGATACGCAGTATTTT.

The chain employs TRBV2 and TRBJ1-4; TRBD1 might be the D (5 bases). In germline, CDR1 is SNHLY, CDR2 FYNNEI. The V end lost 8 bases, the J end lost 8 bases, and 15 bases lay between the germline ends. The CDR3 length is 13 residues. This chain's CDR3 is CASSLTGQEKLFF. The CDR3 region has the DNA TGTGCCAGCTCCTTGACTGGACAAGAAAAACTGTTTTTT.

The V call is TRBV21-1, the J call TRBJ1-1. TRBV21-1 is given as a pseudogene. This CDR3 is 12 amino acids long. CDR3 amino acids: CASSNLNTEAFF. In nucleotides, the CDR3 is TGTGCCAGCAGCAATTTAAACACTGAAGCTTTCTTT.

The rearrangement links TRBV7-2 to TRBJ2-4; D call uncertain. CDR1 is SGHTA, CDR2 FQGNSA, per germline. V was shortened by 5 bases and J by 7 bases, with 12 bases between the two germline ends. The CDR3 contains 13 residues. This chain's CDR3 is CASSPTPGNIQYF. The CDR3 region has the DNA TGTGCCAGCAGCCCAACCCCTGGGAACATTCAGTACTTC.

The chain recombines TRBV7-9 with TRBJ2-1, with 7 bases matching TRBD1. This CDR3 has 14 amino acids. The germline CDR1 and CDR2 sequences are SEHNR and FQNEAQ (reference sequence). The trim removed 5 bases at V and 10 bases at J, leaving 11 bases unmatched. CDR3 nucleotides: TGTGCCAGCAGCCTACGACAGGGTATCGGGGAGCAGTTCTTC. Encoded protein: CASSLRQGIGEQFF.

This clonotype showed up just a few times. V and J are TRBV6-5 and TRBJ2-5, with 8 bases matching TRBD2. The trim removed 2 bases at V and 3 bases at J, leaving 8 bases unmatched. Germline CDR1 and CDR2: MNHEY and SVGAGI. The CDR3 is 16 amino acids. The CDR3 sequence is CASSYHLAGSEETQYF. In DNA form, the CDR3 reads TGTGCCAGCAGTTACCATCTAGCGGGCTCAGAAGAGACCCAGTACTTC.

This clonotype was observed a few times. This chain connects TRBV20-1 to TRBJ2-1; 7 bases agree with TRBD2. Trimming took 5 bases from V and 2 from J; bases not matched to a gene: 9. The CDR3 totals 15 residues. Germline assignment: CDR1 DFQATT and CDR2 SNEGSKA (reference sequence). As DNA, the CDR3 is TGCAGTGCTGACCGACGGGGGGAAGCCTACAATGAGCAGTTCTTC. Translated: CSADRRGEAYNEQFF.

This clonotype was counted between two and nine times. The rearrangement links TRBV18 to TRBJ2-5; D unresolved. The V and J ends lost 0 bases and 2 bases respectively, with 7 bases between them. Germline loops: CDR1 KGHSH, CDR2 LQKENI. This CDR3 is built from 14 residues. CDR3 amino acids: CASSPPAEQETQYF. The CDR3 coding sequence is TGTGCCAGCTCACCACCCGCAGAGCAAGAGACCCAGTACTTC.

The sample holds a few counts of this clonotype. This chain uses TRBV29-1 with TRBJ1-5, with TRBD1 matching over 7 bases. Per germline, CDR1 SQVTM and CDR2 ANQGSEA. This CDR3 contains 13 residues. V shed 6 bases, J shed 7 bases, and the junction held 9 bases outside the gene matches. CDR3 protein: CSVVTGVGQPQHF. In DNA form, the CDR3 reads TGCAGCGTGGTTACAGGGGTAGGCCAGCCCCAGCATTTT.

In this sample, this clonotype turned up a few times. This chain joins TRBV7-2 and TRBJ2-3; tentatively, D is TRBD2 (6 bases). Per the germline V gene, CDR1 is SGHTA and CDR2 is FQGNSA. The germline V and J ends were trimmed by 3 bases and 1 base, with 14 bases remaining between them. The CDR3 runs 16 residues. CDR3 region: CASSFRRGTRTDTQYF. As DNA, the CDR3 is TGTGCCAGCAGCTTTCGGCGGGGAACCCGCACAGATACGCAGTATTTT.

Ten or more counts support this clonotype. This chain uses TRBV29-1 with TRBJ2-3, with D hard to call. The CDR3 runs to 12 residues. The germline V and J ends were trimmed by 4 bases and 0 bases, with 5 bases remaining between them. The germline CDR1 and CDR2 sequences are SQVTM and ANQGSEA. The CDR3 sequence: CSVVPSTDTQYF. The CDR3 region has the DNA TGCAGCGTTGTACCGAGCACAGATACGCAGTATTTT.